This is a list of T cell receptor beta chains from one sample in a study of cytomegalovirus exposure and HLA in healthy donors. Sequencing was performed with immunoSEQ multiplex PCR; in TCRdb, only in-frame clones are kept and a portion is missing. The data contain 200,000 to 250,000 clones, about three quarters of them seen just once; the ten biggest clones take up 15% to 18%. The source material was PBMCs. All receptors come from a man in his forties in good health and CMV-seronegative. Both conserved end residues are part of each CDR3. D genes are given only for firm matches. Part of the rows lack a size; the others show once, few, many or a class for expanded clones.

v_gene: TRBV4-1; d_gene: TRBD2; j_gene: TRBJ2-7; abundance: .; CDR3nt: TGCGCCAGCAGCCGGGGACTAGCGGGAGCGTACGAGCAGTACTTC; CDR3aa: CASSRGLAGAYEQYF
v_gene: TRBV7-2; d_gene: TRBD2; j_gene: TRBJ2-7; abundance: .; CDR3nt: TGTGCCAGCAGCTTGTCTAGCGCGGGAGCGTACGGGCAGTACTTC; CDR3aa: CASSLSSAGAYGQYF
v_gene: TRBV6-5; d_gene: TRBD1; j_gene: TRBJ1-2; abundance: .; CDR3nt: TGTGCCAGCAGTTACTTTCCAGGGGGGAATGGCTACACCTTC; CDR3aa: CASSYFPGGNGYTF
v_gene: TRBV4-1; d_gene: TRBD1; j_gene: TRBJ2-7; abundance: .; CDR3nt: TGCGCCAGCAGCCATACCGACAGGGACGCCTACGAGCAGTACTTC; CDR3aa: CASSHTDRDAYEQYF
v_gene: TRBV10-3; d_gene: .; j_gene: TRBJ2-1; abundance: .; CDR3nt: TGTGCCATCAGTGAGTCGATTACAGGGCCCGGCAATGAGCAGTTCTTC; CDR3aa: CAISESITGPGNEQFF
v_gene: TRBV2; d_gene: .; j_gene: TRBJ1-4; abundance: .; CDR3nt: TGTGCCAGCCTCAGGGTTAGATTCGACGAAAAACTGTTTTTT; CDR3aa: CASLRVRFDEKLFF
v_gene: TRBV7-9; d_gene: TRBD1; j_gene: TRBJ2-1; abundance: .; CDR3nt: TGTGCCAGCAGCTCGGACAGGGGGAACGATGAGCAGTTCTTC; CDR3aa: CASSSDRGNDEQFF
v_gene: TRBV28; d_gene: TRBD1; j_gene: TRBJ2-1; abundance: .; CDR3nt: TGTGCCAGCAGTTTATCCCGGACAGGATTTTACAATGAGCAGTTCTTC; CDR3aa: CASSLSRTGFYNEQFF
v_gene: TRBV7-3; d_gene: .; j_gene: TRBJ1-2; abundance: few; CDR3nt: TGTGCCAGCAGCTCAAACCAGGGGAACTATGGCTACACCTTC; CDR3aa: CASSSNQGNYGYTF
v_gene: TRBV5-5; d_gene: TRBD1; j_gene: TRBJ1-5; abundance: .; CDR3nt: TGTGCCAGCAGCTTTATAGGGGGCGGTCAGCCCCAGCATTTT; CDR3aa: CASSFIGGGQPQHF
v_gene: TRBV4-1; d_gene: TRBD1; j_gene: TRBJ2-3; abundance: .; CDR3nt: TGCGCCAGCAGCCAAGATCTATGGACAGGGGTCGGCACAGATACGCAGTATTTT; CDR3aa: CASSQDLWTGVGTDTQYF
v_gene: TRBV6-6; d_gene: .; j_gene: TRBJ1-5; abundance: .; CDR3nt: TGTGCCAGCAGTTACTCGCCAGGGAATCAGCCCCAGCATTTT; CDR3aa: CASSYSPGNQPQHF
v_gene: TRBV19; d_gene: TRBD1; j_gene: TRBJ1-1; abundance: few; CDR3nt: TGTGCCAGTAGTCTCCGACAGGGATCTGAAGCTTTCTTT; CDR3aa: CASSLRQGSEAFF
v_gene: TRBV28; d_gene: TRBD1; j_gene: TRBJ1-5; abundance: .; CDR3nt: TGTGCCAGCAGGCAACACAGGGGAAACAATCAGCCCCAGCATTTT; CDR3aa: CASRQHRGNNQPQHF
v_gene: TRBV6-4; d_gene: .; j_gene: TRBJ1-2; abundance: .; CDR3nt: TGTGCCAGCAGTTACGACGAGGGTGGGGGCTACACCTTC; CDR3aa: CASSYDEGGGYTF
v_gene: TRBV9; d_gene: .; j_gene: TRBJ1-4; abundance: .; CDR3nt: TGTGCCAGCAGCCCCGGATGGGGGGACCGTGAAAAACTGTTTTTT; CDR3aa: CASSPGWGDREKLFF
v_gene: TRBV28; d_gene: .; j_gene: TRBJ2-1; abundance: .; CDR3nt: TGTGCCAGCAGAGCAATTAGCGGACCAGAGCAGTTCTTC; CDR3aa: CASRAISGPEQFF
v_gene: TRBV28; d_gene: TRBD2; j_gene: TRBJ2-7; abundance: .; CDR3nt: TGTGCCACGTCAGGGGGGACTAGCGGGAGGGCCGTCCTCGAGCAGTACTTC; CDR3aa: CATSGGTSGRAVLEQYF
v_gene: TRBV13; d_gene: .; j_gene: TRBJ1-1; abundance: .; CDR3nt: TGTGCTAGCAGCTTGGGAGCCGGGAATAAAGCTTTCTTT; CDR3aa: CASSLGAGNKAFF
v_gene: TRBV9; d_gene: .; j_gene: TRBJ2-1; abundance: .; CDR3nt: TGTGCCAGCAGCCGGAGTTACAATGAGCAGTTCTTC; CDR3aa: CASSRSYNEQFF
v_gene: TRBV7-9; d_gene: .; j_gene: TRBJ1-2; abundance: .; CDR3nt: TGTGCCAGCAGCCGGACACCGGTATGGGGCTACACCTTC; CDR3aa: CASSRTPVWGYTF
v_gene: TRBV2; d_gene: .; j_gene: TRBJ1-1; abundance: .; CDR3nt: TGTGCCAGCAGTGCTCGGGGAGGTGGCACTGAAGCTTTCTTT; CDR3aa: CASSARGGGTEAFF
v_gene: TRBV6-4; d_gene: TRBD2; j_gene: TRBJ2-1; abundance: .; CDR3nt: TGTGCCAGCAGTGTTGGTTGGACTAGCGGGGGGAGCTCCTACAATGAGCAGTTCTTC; CDR3aa: CASSVGWTSGGSSYNEQFF
v_gene: TRBV5-5; d_gene: .; j_gene: TRBJ2-7; abundance: once; CDR3nt: TGTGCCAGCAGCTTAAACGCCGTCGGGCAGTACTTC; CDR3aa: CASSLNAVGQYF
v_gene: TRBV18; d_gene: TRBD2; j_gene: TRBJ2-2; abundance: .; CDR3nt: TGTGCCAGCTCACCCTCCGGGACTAGCAAGACCGGGGAGCTGTTTTTT; CDR3aa: CASSPSGTSKTGELFF
v_gene: TRBV6-5; d_gene: .; j_gene: TRBJ2-7; abundance: few; CDR3nt: TGTGCCAGCAGTTCACAGTCCTACGAGCAGTACTTC; CDR3aa: CASSSQSYEQYF
v_gene: TRBV30; d_gene: .; j_gene: TRBJ1-1; abundance: .; CDR3nt: TGTGCCTGGACCGACAAGAATAGGAACACTGAAGCTTTCTTT; CDR3aa: CAWTDKNRNTEAFF
v_gene: TRBV27; d_gene: TRBD1; j_gene: TRBJ2-1; abundance: few; CDR3nt: TGTGCCAGCAGTTTGACAGGGTTGATACACAATGAGCAGTTCTTC; CDR3aa: CASSLTGLIHNEQFF
v_gene: TRBV18; d_gene: TRBD2; j_gene: TRBJ2-7; abundance: .; CDR3nt: TGTGCCAGCTCACCATCTCTTACTAGCGTAGACGAGCAGTACTTC; CDR3aa: CASSPSLTSVDEQYF
v_gene: TRBV4-1; d_gene: .; j_gene: TRBJ2-1; abundance: .; CDR3nt: TGCGCCAGCAGCCCTTTGAGTACAGGCAATGAGCAGTTCTTC; CDR3aa: CASSPLSTGNEQFF
v_gene: TRBV18; d_gene: .; j_gene: TRBJ1-2; abundance: .; CDR3nt: TGTGCCAGCTCCCCACAGGGACTATTCTATGGCTACACCTTC; CDR3aa: CASSPQGLFYGYTF